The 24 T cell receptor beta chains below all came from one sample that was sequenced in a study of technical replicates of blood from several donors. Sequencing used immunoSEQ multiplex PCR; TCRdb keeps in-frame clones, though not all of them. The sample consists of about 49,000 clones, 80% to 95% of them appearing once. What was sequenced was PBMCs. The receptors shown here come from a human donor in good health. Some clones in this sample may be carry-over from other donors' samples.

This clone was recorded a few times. The CDR3 is CASRSRAGTYEQYF. The CDR3 DNA follows: TGTGCCAGCAGGTCGAGAGCGGGGACCTACGAGCAGTACTTC. The chain recombines TRBV7-9 with TRBJ2-7, with TRBD2 matching 7 bases. Looked up from germline, CDR1 is SEHNR and CDR2 is FQNEAQ (reference sequence). The CDR3 contains 14 residues. The junction had 7 bases not matched to a gene; V was cut back by 6 bases and J by 2 bases. The full variable domain, in which reference TRBV7-9 and TRBJ2-7 provide the parts outside the CDR3, is DTGVSQNPRHKITKRGQNVTFRCDPISEHNRLYWYRQTLGQGPEFLTYFQNEAQLEKSRLLSDRFSAERPKGSFSTLEIQRTEQGDSAMYLCASRSRAGTYEQYFGPGTRLTVT.

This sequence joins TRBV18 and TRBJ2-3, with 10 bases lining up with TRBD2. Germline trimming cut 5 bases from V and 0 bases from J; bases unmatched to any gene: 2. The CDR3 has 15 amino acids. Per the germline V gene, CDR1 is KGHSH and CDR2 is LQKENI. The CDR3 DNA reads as TGTGCCAGCTCATCGACTAGCGGGAGCACAGATACGCAGTATTTT. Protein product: CASSSTSGSTDTQYF.

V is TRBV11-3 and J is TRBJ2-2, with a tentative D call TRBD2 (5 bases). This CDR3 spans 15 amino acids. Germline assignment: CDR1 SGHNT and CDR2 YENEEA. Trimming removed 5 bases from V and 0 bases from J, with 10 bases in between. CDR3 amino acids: CASSVGKTNTGELFF. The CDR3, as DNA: TGTGCCAGCAGCGTCGGGAAAACGAACACCGGGGAGCTGTTTTTT.

CDR3 DNA sequence: TGTGCCAGCAGCGATTCCGGGACAGGGGGCTTCTATGAGCAGTTCTTC. Amino acid sequence: CASSDSGTGGFYEQFF. The chain employs TRBV6-6 and TRBJ2-1; 12 nucleotides match TRBD1. The germline V gene has CDR1 MNHNY and CDR2 SVGAGI (reference sequence). The junction had 11 bases not matched to a gene; V was cut back by 6 bases and J by 8 bases. There are 16 residues in the CDR3.

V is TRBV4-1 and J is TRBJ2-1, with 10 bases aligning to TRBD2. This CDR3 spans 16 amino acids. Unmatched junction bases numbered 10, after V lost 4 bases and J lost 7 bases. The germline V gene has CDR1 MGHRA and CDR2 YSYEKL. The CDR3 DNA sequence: TGCGCCAGCAGCCTTTCCCCAGCGGGAGGGTGGAATGAGCAGTTCTTC. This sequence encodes CASSLSPAGGWNEQFF.

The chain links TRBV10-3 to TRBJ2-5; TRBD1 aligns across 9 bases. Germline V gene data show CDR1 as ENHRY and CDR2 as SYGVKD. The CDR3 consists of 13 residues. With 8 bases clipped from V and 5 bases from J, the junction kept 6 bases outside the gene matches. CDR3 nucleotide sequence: TGTGCCATCGGCGGACAGGGGATCGAGACCCAGTACTTC. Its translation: CAIGGQGIETQYF.

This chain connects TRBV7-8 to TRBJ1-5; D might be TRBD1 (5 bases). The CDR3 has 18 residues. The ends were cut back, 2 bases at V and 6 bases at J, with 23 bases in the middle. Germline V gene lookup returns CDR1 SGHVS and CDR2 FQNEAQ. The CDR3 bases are TGTGCCAGCAGCTTAATCAAGGCCAGGGTGGGGTTTGCTCAGCCCCAGCATTTT. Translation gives CASSLIKARVGFAQPQHF. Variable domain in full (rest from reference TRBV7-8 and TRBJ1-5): GAGVSQSPRYKVAKRGQDVALRCDPISGHVSLFWYQQALGQGPEFLTYFQNEAQLDKSGLPSDRFFAERPEGSVSTLKIQRTQQEDSAVYLCASSLIKARVGFAQPQHFGDGTRLSIL.

The CDR3 sequence: CASSLAASESYEQYF. In DNA form, the CDR3 reads TGTGCCAGCAGCTTGGCCGCGAGCGAGTCCTACGAGCAGTACTTC. The chain uses TRBV5-4 and TRBJ2-7; D ambiguous. V gave up 0 bases and J gave up 1 base, with 11 bases separating them. The CDR3 length is 15 residues. The germline V gene encodes CDR1 SGHNT and CDR2 YYREEE (reference sequence).

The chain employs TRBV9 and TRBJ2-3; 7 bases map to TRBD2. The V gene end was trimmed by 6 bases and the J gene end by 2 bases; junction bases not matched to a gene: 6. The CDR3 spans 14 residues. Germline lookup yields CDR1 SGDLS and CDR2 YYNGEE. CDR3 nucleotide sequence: TGTGCCAGCAATGCGGGGGAGGACACAGATACGCAGTATTTT. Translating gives CASNAGEDTDTQYF.

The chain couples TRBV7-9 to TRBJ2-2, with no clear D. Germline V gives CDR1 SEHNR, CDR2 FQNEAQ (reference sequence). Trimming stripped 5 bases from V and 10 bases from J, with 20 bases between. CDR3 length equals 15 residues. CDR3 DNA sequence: TGTGCCAGCAGCCCGCGCATCCTAGGTCTGGTGGAGCTGTTTTTT. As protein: CASSPRILGLVELFF.

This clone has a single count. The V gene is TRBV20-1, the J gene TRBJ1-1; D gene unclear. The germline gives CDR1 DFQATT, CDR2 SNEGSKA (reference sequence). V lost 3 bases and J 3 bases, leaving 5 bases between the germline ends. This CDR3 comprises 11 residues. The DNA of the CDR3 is TGCAGTGCTAGCAGATACACTGAAGCTTTCTTT. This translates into CSASRYTEAFF.

The CDR3: CASSITGIGYEQYF. CDR3 bases: TGTGCCAGCAGTATCACAGGGATCGGCTACGAGCAGTACTTC. The genes are TRBV7-8 and TRBJ2-7, with D maybe TRBD1 (6 bases). Germline V gene lookup returns CDR1 SGHVS and CDR2 FQNEAQ. CDR3 size: 14 residues. V lost 6 bases to trimming and J lost 3 bases, with 15 bases between them.

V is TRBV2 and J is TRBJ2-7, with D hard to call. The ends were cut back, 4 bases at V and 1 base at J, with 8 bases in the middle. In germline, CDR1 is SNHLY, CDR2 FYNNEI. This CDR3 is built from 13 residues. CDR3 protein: CASSVAPSYEQYF. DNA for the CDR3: TGTGCCAGCAGTGTAGCCCCGTCCTACGAGCAGTACTTC. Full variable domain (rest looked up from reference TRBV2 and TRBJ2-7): EPEVTQTPSHQVTQMGQEVILRCVPISNHLYFYWYRQILGQKVEFLVSFYNNEISEKSEIFDDQFSVERPDGSNFTLKIRSTKLEDSAMYFCASSVAPSYEQYFGPGTRLTVT.

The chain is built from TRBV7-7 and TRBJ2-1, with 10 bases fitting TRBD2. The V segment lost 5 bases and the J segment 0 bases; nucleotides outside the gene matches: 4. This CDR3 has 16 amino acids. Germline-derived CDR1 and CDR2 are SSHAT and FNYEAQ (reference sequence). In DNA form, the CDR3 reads TGTGCCAGCAGCCTTCTAGCGGGAGTCTCCTACAATGAGCAGTTCTTC. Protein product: CASSLLAGVSYNEQFF.

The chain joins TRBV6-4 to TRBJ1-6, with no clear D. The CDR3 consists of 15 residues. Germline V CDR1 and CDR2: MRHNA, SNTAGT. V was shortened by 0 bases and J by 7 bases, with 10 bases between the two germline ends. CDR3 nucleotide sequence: TGTGCCAGCAGTGACTCTCCAGGAGGGAATTCACCCCTCCACTTT. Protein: CASSDSPGGNSPLHF.

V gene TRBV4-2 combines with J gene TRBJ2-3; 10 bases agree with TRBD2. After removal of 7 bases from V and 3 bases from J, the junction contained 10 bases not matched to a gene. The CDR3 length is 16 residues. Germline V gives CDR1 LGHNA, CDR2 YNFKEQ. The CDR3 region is CASTLSGTSETDTQYF. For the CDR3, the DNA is TGTGCCAGCACCCTAAGCGGGACTAGCGAGACAGATACGCAGTATTTT.

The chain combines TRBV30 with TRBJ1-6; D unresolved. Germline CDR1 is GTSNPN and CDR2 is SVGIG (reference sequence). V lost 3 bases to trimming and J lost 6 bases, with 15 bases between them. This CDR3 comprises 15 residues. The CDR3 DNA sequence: TGTGCCTGGAGGTTTGGAGGAGGTTCTAATTCACCCCTCCACTTT. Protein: CAWRFGGGSNSPLHF.

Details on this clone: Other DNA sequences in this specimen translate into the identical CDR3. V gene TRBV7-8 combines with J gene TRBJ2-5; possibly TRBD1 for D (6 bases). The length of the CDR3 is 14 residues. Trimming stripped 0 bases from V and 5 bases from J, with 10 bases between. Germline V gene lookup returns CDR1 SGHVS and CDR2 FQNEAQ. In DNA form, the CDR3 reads TGTGCCAGCAGCTTAGCGGGAAGGGGGGAGACCCAGTACTTC. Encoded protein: CASSLAGRGETQYF.

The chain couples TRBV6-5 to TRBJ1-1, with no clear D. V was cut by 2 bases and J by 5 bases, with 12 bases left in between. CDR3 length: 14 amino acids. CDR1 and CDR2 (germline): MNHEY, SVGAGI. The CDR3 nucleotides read TGTGCCAGCAGTTACGAGGAGACGGGGACTGAAGCTTTCTTT. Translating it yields CASSYEETGTEAFF.

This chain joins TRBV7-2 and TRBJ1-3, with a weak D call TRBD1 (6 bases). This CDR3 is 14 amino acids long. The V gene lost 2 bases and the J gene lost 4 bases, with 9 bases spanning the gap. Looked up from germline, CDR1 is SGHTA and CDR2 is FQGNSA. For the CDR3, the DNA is TGTGCCAGCAGCTTACAGGGGAGCGGAAACACCATATATTTT. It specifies CASSLQGSGNTIYF.

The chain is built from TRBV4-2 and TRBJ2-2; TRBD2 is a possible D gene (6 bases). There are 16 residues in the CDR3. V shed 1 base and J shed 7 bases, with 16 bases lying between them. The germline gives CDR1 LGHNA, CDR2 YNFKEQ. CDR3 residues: CASSQGTTMAVGELFF. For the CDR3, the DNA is TGTGCCAGCAGCCAAGGGACTACCATGGCGGTCGGGGAGCTGTTTTTT.

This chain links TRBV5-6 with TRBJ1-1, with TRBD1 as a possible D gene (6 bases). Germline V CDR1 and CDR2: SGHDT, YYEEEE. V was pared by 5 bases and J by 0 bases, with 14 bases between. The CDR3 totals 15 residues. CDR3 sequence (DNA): TGTGCCAGCAGAAACGGACAGATCATGAACACTGAAGCTTTCTTT. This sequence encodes CASRNGQIMNTEAFF.

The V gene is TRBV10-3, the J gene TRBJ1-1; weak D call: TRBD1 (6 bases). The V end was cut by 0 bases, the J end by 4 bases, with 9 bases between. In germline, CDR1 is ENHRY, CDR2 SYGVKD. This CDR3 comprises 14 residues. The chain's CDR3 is CAISESYRVTEAFF. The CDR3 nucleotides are TGTGCCATCAGTGAGTCTTACAGGGTCACTGAAGCTTTCTTT.

This CDR3 is CASSPRLLWQTQYF. The CDR3 DNA follows: TGTGCCAGCAGCCCCAGACTGCTGTGGCAGACCCAGTACTTC. This chain connects TRBV7-2 to TRBJ2-5; no reliable D call. The CDR3 length is 14 residues. V was pared by 5 bases and J by 6 bases, with 16 bases between. The germline V gene has CDR1 SGHTA and CDR2 FQGNSA.